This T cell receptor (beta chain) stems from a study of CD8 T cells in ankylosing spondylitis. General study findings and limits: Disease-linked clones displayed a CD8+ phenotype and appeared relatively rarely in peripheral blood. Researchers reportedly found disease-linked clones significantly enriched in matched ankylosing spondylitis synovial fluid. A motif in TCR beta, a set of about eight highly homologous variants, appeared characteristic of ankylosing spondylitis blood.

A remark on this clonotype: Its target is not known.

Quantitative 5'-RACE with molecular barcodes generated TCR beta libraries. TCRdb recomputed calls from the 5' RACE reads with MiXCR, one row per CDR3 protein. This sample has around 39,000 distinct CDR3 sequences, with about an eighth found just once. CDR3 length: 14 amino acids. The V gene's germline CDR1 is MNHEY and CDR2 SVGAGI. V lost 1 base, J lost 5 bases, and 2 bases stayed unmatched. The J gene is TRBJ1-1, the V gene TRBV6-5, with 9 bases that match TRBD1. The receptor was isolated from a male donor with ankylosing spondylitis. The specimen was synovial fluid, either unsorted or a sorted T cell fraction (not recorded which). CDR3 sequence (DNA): TGTGCCAGCAGTTACTTCGACAGGGGGACTGAAGCTTTCTTT. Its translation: CASSYFDRGTEAFF.